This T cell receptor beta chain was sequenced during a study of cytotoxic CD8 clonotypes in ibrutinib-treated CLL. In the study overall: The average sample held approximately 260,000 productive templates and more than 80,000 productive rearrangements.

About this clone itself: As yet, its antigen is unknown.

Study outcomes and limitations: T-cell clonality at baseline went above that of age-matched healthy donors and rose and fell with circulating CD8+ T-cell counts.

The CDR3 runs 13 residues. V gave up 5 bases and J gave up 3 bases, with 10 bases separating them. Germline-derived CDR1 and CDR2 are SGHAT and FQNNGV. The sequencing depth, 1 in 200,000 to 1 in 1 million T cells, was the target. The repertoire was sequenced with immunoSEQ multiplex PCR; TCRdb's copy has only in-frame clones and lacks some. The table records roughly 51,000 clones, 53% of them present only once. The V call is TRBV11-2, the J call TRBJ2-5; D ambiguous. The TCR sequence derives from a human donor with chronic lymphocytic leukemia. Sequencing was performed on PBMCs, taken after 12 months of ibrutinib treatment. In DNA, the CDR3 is TGTGCCAGCAGCCTAGGATATAAAGAGACCCAGTACTTC. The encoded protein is CASSLGYKETQYF. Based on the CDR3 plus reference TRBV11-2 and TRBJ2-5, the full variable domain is EAGVAQSPRYKIIEKRQSVAFWCNPISGHATLYWYQQILGQGPKLLIQFQNNGVVDDSQLPKDRFSAERLKGVDSTLKIQPAKLEDSAVYLCASSLGYKETQYFGPGTRLLVL.